The present T cell receptor (beta chain) was sequenced within a study of regulatory T cells in long-lasting Graves disease. General study findings and limits: Exclusively peripheral blood, rather than thyroid tissue, was studied.

Note on this clonotype: Its antigen is undetermined. A much bigger clone sits one base away, suggesting this may be a read error.

The time point: newly diagnosed GD, antithyroid drugs for less than 3 months. From PBMCs, RNA was extracted and then used to make the TCR library. Between the trimmed V and J ends, which lost 3 bases and 11 bases, there was a span of 22 bases. Germline CDR1 and CDR2: MNHEY and SMNVEV (reference sequence). The CDR3 contains 15 residues. Library construction for TCR beta used iRepertoire HTBI primers and Arm-PCR of CDR3 regions. TCRdb used MiXCR to reprocess the multiplex PCR reads, holding one entry per CDR3 protein. This table has about 450,000 distinct CDR3 sequences, 12% to 15% appearing once. The same sample was also used in a study of T cells in Graves' hyperthyroidism and ophthalmopathy.

The origin of this receptor is a woman aged 45-65 years with Graves disease. The chain has TRBV27 and TRBJ2-5; D uncertain. The sample consisted of peripheral blood mononuclear cells (PBMCs), taken at new diagnosis, from a patient treated with antithyroid drugs. DNA for the CDR3: TGTGCCAGCAGTTTCTATCGCCTGGGGTATAGTGAGCAGTACTTC. Its protein is CASSFYRLGYSEQYF.